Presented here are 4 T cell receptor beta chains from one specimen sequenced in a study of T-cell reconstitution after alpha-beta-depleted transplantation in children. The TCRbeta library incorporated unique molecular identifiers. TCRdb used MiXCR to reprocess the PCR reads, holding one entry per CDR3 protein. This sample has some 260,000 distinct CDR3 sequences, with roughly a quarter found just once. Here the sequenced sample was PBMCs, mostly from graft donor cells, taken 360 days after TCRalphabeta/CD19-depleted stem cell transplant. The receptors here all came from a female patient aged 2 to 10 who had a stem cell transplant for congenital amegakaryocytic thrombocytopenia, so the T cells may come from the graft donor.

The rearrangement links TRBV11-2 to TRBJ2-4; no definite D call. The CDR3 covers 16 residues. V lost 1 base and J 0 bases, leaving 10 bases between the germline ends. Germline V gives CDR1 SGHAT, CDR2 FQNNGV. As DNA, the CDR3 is TGTGCCAGCAGCTTAGGGGGAACTTTAGCCAAAAACATTCAGTACTTC. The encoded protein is CASSLGGTLAKNIQYF.

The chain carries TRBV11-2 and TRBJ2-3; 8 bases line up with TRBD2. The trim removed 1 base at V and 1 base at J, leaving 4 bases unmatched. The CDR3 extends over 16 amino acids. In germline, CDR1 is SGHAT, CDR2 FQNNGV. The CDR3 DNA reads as TGTGCCAGCAGCTTAGGTTTTAGCGGGGGCACAGATACGCAGTATTTT. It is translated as CASSLGFSGGTDTQYF. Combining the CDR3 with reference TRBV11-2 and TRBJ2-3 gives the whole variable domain EAGVAQSPRYKIIEKRQSVAFWCNPISGHATLYWYQQILGQGPKLLIQFQNNGVVDDSQLPKDRFSAERLKGVDSTLKIQPAKLEDSAVYLCASSLGFSGGTDTQYFGPGTRLTVL.

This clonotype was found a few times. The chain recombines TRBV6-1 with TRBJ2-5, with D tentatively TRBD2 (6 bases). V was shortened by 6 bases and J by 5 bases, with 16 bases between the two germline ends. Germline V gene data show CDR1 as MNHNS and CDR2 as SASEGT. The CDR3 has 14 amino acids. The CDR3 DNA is TGTGCCAGCAGATCCTTCGGGGGACCGGAGACCCAGTACTTC. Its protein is CASRSFGGPETQYF.

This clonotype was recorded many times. CDR3 region: CASSLTGKLFF. Written as DNA, the CDR3 is TGTGCCAGCAGCTTGACAGGGAAACTGTTTTTT. The V gene is TRBV12-3 or TRBV12-4, the J gene TRBJ1-4, with 7 bases aligning to TRBD1. The CDR3 sequence is 11 residues long. V shed 6 bases and J 11 bases; nucleotides not matched to a gene: 3.